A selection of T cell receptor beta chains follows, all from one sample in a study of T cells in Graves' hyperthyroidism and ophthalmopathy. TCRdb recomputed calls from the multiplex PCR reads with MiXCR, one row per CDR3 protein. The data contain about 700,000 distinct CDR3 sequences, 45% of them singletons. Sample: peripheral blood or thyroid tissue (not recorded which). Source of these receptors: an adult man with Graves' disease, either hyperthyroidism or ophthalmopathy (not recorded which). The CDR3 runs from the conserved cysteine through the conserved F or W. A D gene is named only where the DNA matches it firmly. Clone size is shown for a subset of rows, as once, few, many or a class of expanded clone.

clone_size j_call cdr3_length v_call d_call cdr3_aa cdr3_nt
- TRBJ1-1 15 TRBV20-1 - CSAIRHGGSLAEAFF TGCAGTGCTATCAGACACGGGGGCAGTTTAGCTGAAGCTTTCTTT
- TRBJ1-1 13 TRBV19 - CASRRFGGLEAFF TGTGCCAGTAGGAGGTTCGGGGGTTTAGAAGCTTTCTTT
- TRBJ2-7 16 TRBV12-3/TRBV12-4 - CASSVAGGQGRYEQYF TGTGCCAGCAGCGTAGCCGGGGGCCAGGGTCGCTACGAGCAGTACTTC
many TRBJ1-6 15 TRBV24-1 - CATSDSGLSNSPLHF TGTGCCACCAGTGATTCGGGACTATCTAATTCACCCCTCCACTTT
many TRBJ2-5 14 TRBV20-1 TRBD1 CSARQGLTKETQYF TGCAGTGCCCGACAGGGATTGACCAAAGAGACCCAGTACTTC
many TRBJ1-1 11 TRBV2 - CASSYRDQAFF TGTGCCAGCAGTTATCGGGACCAGGCTTTCTTT
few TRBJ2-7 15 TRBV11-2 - CASSLEGGSSYEQYF TGTGCCAGCAGCTTAGAGGGGGGTAGCTCCTACGAGCAGTACTTC
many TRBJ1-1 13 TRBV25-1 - CASKSFDLTEAFF TGTGCCAGCAAGAGCTTCGACCTCACTGAAGCTTTCTTT
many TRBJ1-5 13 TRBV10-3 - CAISDMSNQPQHF TGTGCCATCAGTGATATGAGCAATCAGCCCCAGCATTTT
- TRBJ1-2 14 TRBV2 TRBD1 CASINRGMDYGYTF TGTGCCAGCATCAACAGGGGTATGGACTATGGCTACACCTTC
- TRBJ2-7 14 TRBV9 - CASSVRDSSYEQYF TGTGCCAGCAGCGTAAGGGATTCTTCTTACGAGCAGTACTTC
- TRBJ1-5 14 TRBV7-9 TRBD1 CASSQGGPNQPQHF TGTGCCAGCAGCCAAGGGGGCCCCAATCAGCCCCAGCATTTT
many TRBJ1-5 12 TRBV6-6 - CASSYRNQPQHF TGTGCCAGCAGTTACCGCAATCAGCCCCAGCATTTT
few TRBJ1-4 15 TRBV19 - CASSSIRASNEKLFF TGTGCCAGTAGTTCAATCCGGGCCTCGAATGAAAAACTGTTTTTT
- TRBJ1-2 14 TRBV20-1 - CSARGPSRGYGYTF TGCAGTGCTAGAGGTCCCAGCCGGGGCTATGGCTACACCTTC
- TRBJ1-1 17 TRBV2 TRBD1 CASSPRGTGVGNTEAFF TGTGCCAGCAGTCCGCGGGGGACAGGGGTTGGGAACACTGAAGCTTTCTTT
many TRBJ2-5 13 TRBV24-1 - CATSDFDRETQYF TGTGCCACCAGTGATTTCGACCGAGAGACCCAGTACTTC
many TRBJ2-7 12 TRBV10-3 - CATSDPRYEQYF TGTGCCACCAGCGACCCTCGGTACGAGCAGTACTTC
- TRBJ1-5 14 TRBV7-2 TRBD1 CASSRDSPYQPQHF TGTGCCAGCAGCCGGGACAGTCCTTATCAGCCCCAGCATTTT
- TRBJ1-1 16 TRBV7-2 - CASSLEGWQGIAEAFF TGTGCCAGCAGCTTGGAGGGGTGGCAGGGGATCGCTGAAGCTTTCTTT
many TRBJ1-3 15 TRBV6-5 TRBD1 CASRPRTGGRNTIYF TGTGCCAGCAGGCCCCGGACAGGAGGAAGAAACACCATATATTTT
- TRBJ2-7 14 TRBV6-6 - CASSQGDGTYEQYF TGTGCCAGCAGCCAGGGAGACGGAACCTACGAGCAGTACTTC
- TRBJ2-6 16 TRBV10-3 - CAISESNGQGANVLTF TGTGCCATCAGTGAGTCTAACGGACAGGGGGCCAACGTCCTGACTTTC
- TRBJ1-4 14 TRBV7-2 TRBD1 CAGSQGGYNEKLFF TGTGCCGGCAGCCAGGGGGGATATAATGAAAAACTGTTTTTT
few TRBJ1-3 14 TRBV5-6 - CASSLEGIGNTIYF TGTGCCAGCAGCTTGGAAGGGATCGGAAACACCATATATTTT
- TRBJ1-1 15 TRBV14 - CASSPLGEVNTEAFF TGTGCCAGCAGTCCGCTGGGAGAAGTAAACACTGAAGCTTTCTTT
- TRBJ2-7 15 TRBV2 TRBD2 CASSGLRSSSYEQYF TGTGCCAGCTCGGGACTACGGTCCTCCTCCTACGAGCAGTACTTC
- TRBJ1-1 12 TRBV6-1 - CASSPTDTEALF TGTGCCAGCAGTCCGACGGACACTGAAGCTCTCTTT
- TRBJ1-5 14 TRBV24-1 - CATRPNPSNQPQHF TGTGCCACCCGCCCAAACCCTAGCAATCAGCCCCAGCATTTT
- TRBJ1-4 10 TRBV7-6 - CASSPDKLFF TGTGCCAGCAGCCCCGACAAACTGTTTTTT
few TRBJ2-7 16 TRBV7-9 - CASSFRPIAELYEQYF TGTGCCAGCAGCTTTAGGCCTATAGCTGAGCTCTACGAGCAGTACTTC
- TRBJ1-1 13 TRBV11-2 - CASSFYRDTEAFF TGTGCCAGCAGCTTCTACAGGGATACTGAAGCTTTCTTT
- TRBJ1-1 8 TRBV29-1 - CRDTEAFF TGCAGGGACACTGAAGCTTTCTTT
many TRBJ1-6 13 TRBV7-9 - CASSPLGTSPLHF TGTGCCAGCAGCCCGTTAGGTACTTCACCCCTCCACTTT